The rows below give T cell receptor beta chains drawn from one sample of a study of CD8+ T cells in alopecia areata. Assay used: immunoSEQ multiplex PCR; TCRdb lists only in-frame clones, some missing. The data show roughly 73,000 clones, 29% seen once. The sample was CD8+ T cells sorted from blood, taken at week 4, from a patient treated with tofacitinib. Receptor source: a human donor with alopecia areata. Each CDR3 is given with its conserved first and last residue. Fields, in order: J gene, D gene, clone size, V gene, CDR3 length, CDR3 DNA, CDR3 protein. A D gene is named only where the DNA matches it firmly. Expanded clones are given a class, and other clones once, few, many or no size at all.

TRBJ2-1,NA,few,TRBV29-1,10,TGCAGCGCCCTCTCCGAGAGGCAGTTCTTC,CSALSERQFF
TRBJ1-1,TRBD1,NA,TRBV27,14,TGTGCCAGCAGTTTCTGGGACAGGAGGACTGAAGCTTTCTTT,CASSFWDRRTEAFF
TRBJ1-2,NA,NA,TRBV4-1,15,TGCGCCAGCAGCCAAGAGGGACACCTTTCCTATGGCTACACCTTC,CASSQEGHLSYGYTF
TRBJ1-5,NA,NA,TRBV29-1,13,TGCAGCGTTCAGACCGGTCTGGGACAGCCCCAGCATTTT,CSVQTGLGQPQHF
TRBJ1-1,TRBD1,NA,TRBV9,13,TGTGCCAGCAGCGTTCGACAGGGGGATGAAGCTTTCTTT,CASSVRQGDEAFF
TRBJ1-2,NA,NA,TRBV29-1,13,TGCAGCGTTCCCTCCGACGGGTTGCAGGGCTACACCTTC,CSVPSDGLQGYTF
TRBJ2-1,NA,NA,TRBV28,16,TGTGCCAGCAGTTCCCCGTTGCCGAGCTCCTACAATGAGCAGTTCTTC,CASSSPLPSSYNEQFF
TRBJ2-1,NA,NA,TRBV30,12,TGTGCCTGGAGTCCAGGGGACAATGAGCAGTTCTTC,CAWSPGDNEQFF
TRBJ2-7,TRBD2,few,TRBV29-1,12,TGCAGCGTTGGGACTAGCGGGTACGAGCAGTACTTC,CSVGTSGYEQYF
TRBJ2-7,TRBD2,few,TRBV7-9,14,TGTGCCAGCAGCTTAGGAGCGGGAGGCTACGAGCAGTACTTC,CASSLGAGGYEQYF